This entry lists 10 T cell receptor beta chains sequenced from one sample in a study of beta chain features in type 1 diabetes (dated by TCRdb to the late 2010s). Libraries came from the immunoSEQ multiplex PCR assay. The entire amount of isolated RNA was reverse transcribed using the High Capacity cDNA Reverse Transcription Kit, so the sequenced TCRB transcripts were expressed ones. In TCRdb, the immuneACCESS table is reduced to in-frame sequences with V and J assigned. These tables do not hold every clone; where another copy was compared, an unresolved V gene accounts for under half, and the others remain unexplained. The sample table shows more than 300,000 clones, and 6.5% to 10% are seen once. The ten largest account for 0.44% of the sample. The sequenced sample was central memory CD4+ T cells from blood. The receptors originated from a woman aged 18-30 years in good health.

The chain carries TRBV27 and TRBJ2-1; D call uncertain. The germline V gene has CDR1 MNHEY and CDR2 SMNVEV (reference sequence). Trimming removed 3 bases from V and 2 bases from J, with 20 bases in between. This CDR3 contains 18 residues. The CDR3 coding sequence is TGTGCCAGCAGTTTGAGGAATACAGTGCAGGTTGCCTACAATGAGCAGTTCTTC. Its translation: CASSLRNTVQVAYNEQFF.

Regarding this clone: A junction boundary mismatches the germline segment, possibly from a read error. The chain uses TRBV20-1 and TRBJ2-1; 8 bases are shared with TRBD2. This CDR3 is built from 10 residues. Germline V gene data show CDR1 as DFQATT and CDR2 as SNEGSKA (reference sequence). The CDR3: CLKRETEQFF. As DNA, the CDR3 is TGTCTGAAGCGGGAGACTGAGCAGTTCTTC.

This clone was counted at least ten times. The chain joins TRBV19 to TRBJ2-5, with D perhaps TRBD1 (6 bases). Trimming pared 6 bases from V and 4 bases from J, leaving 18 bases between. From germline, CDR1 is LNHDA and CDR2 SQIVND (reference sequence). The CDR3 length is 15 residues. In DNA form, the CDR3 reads TGTGCCAGTAGCCTCTCCGGGACCAGGGGAGAGACCCAGTACTTC. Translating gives CASSLSGTRGETQYF.

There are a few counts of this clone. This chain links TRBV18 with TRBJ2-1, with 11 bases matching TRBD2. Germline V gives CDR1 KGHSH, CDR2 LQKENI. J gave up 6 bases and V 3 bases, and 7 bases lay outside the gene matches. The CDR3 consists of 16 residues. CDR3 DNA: TGTGCCAGCTCACCGGTAGCGGGAGGGCCAACCAATGAGCAGTTCTTC. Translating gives CASSPVAGGPTNEQFF.

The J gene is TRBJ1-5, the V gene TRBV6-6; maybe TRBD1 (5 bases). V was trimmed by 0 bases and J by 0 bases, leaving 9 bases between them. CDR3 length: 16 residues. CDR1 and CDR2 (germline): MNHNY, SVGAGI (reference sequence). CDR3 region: CASSYSRQYSNQPQHF. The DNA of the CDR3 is TGTGCCAGCAGTTACTCAAGACAGTATAGCAATCAGCCCCAGCATTTT.

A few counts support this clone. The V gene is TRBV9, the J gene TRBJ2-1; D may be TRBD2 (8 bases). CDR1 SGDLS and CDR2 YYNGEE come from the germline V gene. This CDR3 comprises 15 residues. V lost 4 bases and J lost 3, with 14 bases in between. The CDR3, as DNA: TGTGCCAGCAGCCTTAGCGGGACAGACTACAATGAGCAGTTCTTC. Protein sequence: CASSLSGTDYNEQFF. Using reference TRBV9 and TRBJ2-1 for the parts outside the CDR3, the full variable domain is DSGVTQTPKHLITATGQRVTLRCSPRSGDLSVYWYQQSLDQGLQFLIQYYNGEERAKGNILERFSAQQFPDLHSELNLSSLELGDSALYFCASSLSGTDYNEQFFGPGTRLTVL.

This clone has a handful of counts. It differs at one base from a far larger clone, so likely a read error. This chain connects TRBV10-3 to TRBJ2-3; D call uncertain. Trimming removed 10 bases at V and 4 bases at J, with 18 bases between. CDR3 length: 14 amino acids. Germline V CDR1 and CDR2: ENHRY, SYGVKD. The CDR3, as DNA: TGTGCCAGCATTCTCACTGGCGCCGCAGATACGCAGTATTTT. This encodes CASILTGAADTQYF.

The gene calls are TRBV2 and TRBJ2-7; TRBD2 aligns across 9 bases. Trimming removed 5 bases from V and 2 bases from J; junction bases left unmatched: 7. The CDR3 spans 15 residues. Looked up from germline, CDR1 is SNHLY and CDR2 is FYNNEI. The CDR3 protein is CASSSGLANTYEQYF. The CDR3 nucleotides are TGTGCCAGCAGTTCTGGACTAGCGAACACCTACGAGCAGTACTTC. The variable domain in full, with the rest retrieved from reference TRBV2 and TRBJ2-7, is EPEVTQTPSHQVTQMGQEVILRCVPISNHLYFYWYRQILGQKVEFLVSFYNNEISEKSEIFDDQFSVERPDGSNFTLKIRSTKLEDSAMYFCASSSGLANTYEQYFGPGTRLTVT.

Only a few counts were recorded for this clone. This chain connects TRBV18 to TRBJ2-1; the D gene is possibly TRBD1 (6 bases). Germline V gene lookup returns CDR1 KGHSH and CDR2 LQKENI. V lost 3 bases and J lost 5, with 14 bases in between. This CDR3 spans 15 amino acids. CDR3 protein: CASSPRVWDNNEQFF. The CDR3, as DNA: TGTGCCAGCTCACCTCGGGTGTGGGACAACAATGAGCAGTTCTTC.

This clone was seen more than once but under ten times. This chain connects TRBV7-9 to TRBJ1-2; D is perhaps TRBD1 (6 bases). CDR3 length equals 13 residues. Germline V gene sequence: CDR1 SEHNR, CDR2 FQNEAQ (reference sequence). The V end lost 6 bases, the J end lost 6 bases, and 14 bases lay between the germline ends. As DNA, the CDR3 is TGTGCCAGCAGGCGAACAGGGTTGGATGGCTACACCTTC. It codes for CASRRTGLDGYTF. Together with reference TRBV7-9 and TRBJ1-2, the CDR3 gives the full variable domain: DTGVSQNPRHKITKRGQNVTFRCDPISEHNRLYWYRQTLGQGPEFLTYFQNEAQLEKSRLLSDRFSAERPKGSFSTLEIQRTEQGDSAMYLCASRRTGLDGYTFGSGTRLTVV.